This T cell receptor (beta chain) is from a study of cytomegalovirus exposure and HLA in healthy donors. The study's findings and limits: Rarity marked most TCR sequences, yet some public TCRs occurred in many donors.

A few counts support this clone. Its target is unknown. With 60 Vbeta and 13 Jbeta primers, the PCR was carried out. Clones were read by immunoSEQ multiplex PCR, and TCRdb kept only the in-frame ones, dropping some. In the table there are 90,000 to 100,000 clones, roughly 60% of which are singletons. CDR3 size: 16 residues. V lost 4 bases to trimming and J lost 4 bases; unmatched junction nucleotides: 10. CDR1 is SGHKS, CDR2 YYEKEE, per germline (reference sequence). The sequence derives from a boy younger than 18 in good health and CMV-seropositive. The gene calls are TRBV5-5 and TRBJ2-1; 8 bases fit TRBD2. The sequencing sample was made of PBMCs. The CDR3 reads CASSQLSGGAYNEQFF. CDR3 bases: TGTGCCAGCAGCCAACTCAGCGGGGGAGCGTACAATGAGCAGTTCTTC.